This T cell receptor (beta chain) was documented in a study of blood T cell repertoires in COVID-19 (dated by TCRdb to 2019 to 2021). With respect to the entire study: The collaborator samples originated in the United States, Italy and Spain and spanned the acute and convalescent phases of COVID-19. The material from the prospective study consisted of cDNA or gDNA derived from T cells, B-cell-depleted T cells, or PBMCs. Subjects who had been exposed to COVID-19, were actively infected with it, or had recovered from it provided the deeply sampled blood TCRbeta repertoires that made up the dataset. The repertoires were released in a freely available public database intended as a resource for research on the immune response to SARS-CoV-2. Samples were obtained from the ongoing ImmuneRACE study (first 160 participants) and from about 1,300 subjects provided by 6 global collaborators. Nearly every sample came with metadata listing a de-identified subject ID, COVID-19 status, age in years and sex. Where available, HLA class I and class II types were taken from metadata supplied by the sample provider and were not determined by assay-based typing.

General findings and caveats noted by the study authors: How much clinical and demographic metadata was included differed by source and by participant, and the metadata was provided uncurated.

The immunoSEQ Assay, a bias-controlled multiplex PCR, was used to amplify TCRbeta CDR3 regions from genomic DNA. Concerning the study's data processing: The number of nucleated cells in each sample was estimated by amplification of reference gene primers within the assay. To quantify the absolute abundance of each unique TCRbeta CDR3 rearrangement, sequence reads were collapsed and filtered. Productive Simpson clonality was computed per sample as the square root of Simpson's diversity index over productive rearrangements. TCRdb limited this immuneACCESS table to in-frame rearrangements with V and J called. A share of clones is missing; checked studies link under half to unresolved V genes, and the rest is unexplained. Clone size and the V and J calls come from that table; the DNA yielded D and trimming. The sample table holds about 120,000 clones, of which approximately 87% were seen once. Of the sample, 2% to 2.5% falls within the top ten clones.

Whole blood was collected in K2EDTA tubes by collaborating institutions according to the institutions' own protocols. For TCRbeta analysis, collaborator samples were shipped as frozen whole blood, as isolated PBMCs, or as DNA extracted from either sample type. In the case of this clone: The antigen it recognizes is unknown. Per-base qualities were not stored, and no clone one base away is much larger.

This receptor was identified in a man in his thirties or forties with acute or convalescent COVID-19. The source material was peripheral blood.

The CDR3 amino acid sequence is: CAISESTARASSGNTIYF. The sequence in DNA is TGTGCCATCAGTGAGTCGACAGCCCGGGCTAGCTCTGGAAACACCATATATTTT. The rearrangement joined TRBV10-3 to TRBJ1-3; tentative D gene TRBD1, with 5 bases matching. The germline V gene gives CDR1 as ENHRY and CDR2 as SYGVKD. At the junction V is shortened by 0 bases and J by 0 bases, with 15 bases in between. From the cysteine through the phenylalanine, the CDR3 covers 18 amino acids. Only the CDR3 DNA is retained, 54 bases long and in frame from the first base.